This TCR beta chain was sequenced for a study of blood T cells in healthy people across ages. This clonotype was counted between two and nine times. Total RNA amounts of at least 5 micrograms were extracted per sample. Combining a sample-barcoded 5' primer with a J-beta primer mix, a second PCR ran for roughly 6 to 12 cycles. A template-switch adaptor that had 12 random nucleotides put a tag on each cDNA molecule. TCRdb independently ran MiXCR on the 5' RACE reads; one entry per CDR3 protein. The sample has some 1,500,000 distinct CDR3 sequences, 42% seen once. This sequence was found in a woman aged 18-29 years in good health. The sequenced sample was blood.

The CDR3 spells CASSQDPLLAGDTDTQYF. The CDR3 bases are TGCGCCAGCAGCCAAGATCCACTACTAGCGGGAGACACAGATACGCAGTATTTT. This sequence joins TRBV4-3 and TRBJ2-3; TRBD2 matches 11 bases. This CDR3 comprises 18 residues. CDR1 is LGHNA, CDR2 YSLEER, per germline. Trimming at V came to 0 bases and at J to 2 bases, leaving 7 bases not matched to a gene.